The entry below describes one T cell receptor (beta chain). The entry originates in a study of blood T cell repertoires in COVID-19. Those enrolled, adults aged about 18 to 89 years, came from fewer than 25 US areas. The data were produced by immunoSEQ multiplex PCR, yet TCRdb's version contains in-frame clones alone and is incomplete. Of around 160,000 clones detected, about 80% appear once; the ten largest clones hold about 11%. Sequencing was carried out using PBMCs or T cells enriched from blood (not recorded which). The sequence was obtained from a man aged 45-65 years who had recovered from COVID-19.

The CDR3 bases are TGTGCCAGCTCAAACAGGGGGCTAGGTTCACCCCTCCACTTT. Protein: CASSNRGLGSPLHF. This rearrangement joins TRBV28 to TRBJ1-6; 9 nucleotides align to TRBD1. Germline V gene lookup returns CDR1 MDHEN and CDR2 SYDVKM. The CDR3 consists of 14 residues. V was clipped by 8 bases and J by 9 bases; unmatched bases: 8.